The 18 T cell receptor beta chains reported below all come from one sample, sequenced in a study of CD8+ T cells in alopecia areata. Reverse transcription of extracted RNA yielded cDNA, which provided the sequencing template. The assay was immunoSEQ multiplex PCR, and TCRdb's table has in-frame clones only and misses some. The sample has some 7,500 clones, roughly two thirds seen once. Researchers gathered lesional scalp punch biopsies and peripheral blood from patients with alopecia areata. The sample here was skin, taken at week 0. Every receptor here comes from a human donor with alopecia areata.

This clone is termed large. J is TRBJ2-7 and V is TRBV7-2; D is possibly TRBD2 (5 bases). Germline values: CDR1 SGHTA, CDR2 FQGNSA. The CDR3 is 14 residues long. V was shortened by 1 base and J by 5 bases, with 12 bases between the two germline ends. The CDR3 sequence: CASSLGGSWDEQYF. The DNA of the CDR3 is TGTGCCAGCAGCTTAGGAGGGTCGTGGGACGAGCAGTACTTC.

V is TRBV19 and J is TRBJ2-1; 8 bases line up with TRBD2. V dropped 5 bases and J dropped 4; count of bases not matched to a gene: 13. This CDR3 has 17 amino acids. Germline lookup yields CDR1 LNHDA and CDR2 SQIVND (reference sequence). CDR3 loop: CASSPKGLEVLYNEQFF. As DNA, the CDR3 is TGTGCCAGTAGTCCTAAGGGACTAGAGGTTCTTTACAATGAGCAGTTCTTC.

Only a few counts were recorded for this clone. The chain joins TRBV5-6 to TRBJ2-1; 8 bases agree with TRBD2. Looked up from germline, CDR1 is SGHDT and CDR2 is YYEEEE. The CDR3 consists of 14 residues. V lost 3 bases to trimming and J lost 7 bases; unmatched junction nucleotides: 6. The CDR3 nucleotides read TGTGCCAGCAGCTCCACGACTAGCGCGAATGAGCAGTTCTTC. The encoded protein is CASSSTTSANEQFF.

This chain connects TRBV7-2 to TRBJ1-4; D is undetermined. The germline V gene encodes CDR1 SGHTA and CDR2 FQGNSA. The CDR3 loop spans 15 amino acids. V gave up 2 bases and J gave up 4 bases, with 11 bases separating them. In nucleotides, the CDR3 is TGTGCCAGCAGCTTATACCCGGACGTTAATGAAAAACTGTTTTTT. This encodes CASSLYPDVNEKLFF.

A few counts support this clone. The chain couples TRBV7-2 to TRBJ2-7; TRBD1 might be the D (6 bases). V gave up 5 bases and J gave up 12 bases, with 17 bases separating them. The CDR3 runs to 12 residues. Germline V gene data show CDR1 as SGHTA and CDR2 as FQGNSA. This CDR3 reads CASSPLGDKLYF. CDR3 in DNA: TGTGCCAGCAGCCCCCTGGGGGACAAGCTGTACTTC.

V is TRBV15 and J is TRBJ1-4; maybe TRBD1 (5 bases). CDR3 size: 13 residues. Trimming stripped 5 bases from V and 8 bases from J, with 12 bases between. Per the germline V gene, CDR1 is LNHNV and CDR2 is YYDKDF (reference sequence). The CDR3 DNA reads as TGTGCCACCAGCGCCCAGGGAGACGAAAAACTGTTTTTT. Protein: CATSAQGDEKLFF.

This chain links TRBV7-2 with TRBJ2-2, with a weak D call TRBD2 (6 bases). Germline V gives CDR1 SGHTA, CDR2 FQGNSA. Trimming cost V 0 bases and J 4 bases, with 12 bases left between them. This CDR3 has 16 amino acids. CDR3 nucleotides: TGTGCCAGCAGCTTAGCGGGGGGTTACCCCACCGGGGAGCTGTTTTTT. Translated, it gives CASSLAGGYPTGELFF.

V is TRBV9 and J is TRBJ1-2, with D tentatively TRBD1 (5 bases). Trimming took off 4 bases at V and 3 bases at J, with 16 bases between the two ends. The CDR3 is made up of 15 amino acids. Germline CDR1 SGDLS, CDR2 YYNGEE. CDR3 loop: CASSLRAVGDYGYTF. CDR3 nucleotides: TGTGCCAGCAGCCTCAGGGCGGTCGGTGACTATGGCTACACCTTC.

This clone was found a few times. For the CDR3, the DNA is TGTGCCAGCAGCTCTACCAACAATGAGCAGTTCTTC. Protein: CASSSTNNEQFF. V is TRBV7-8 and J is TRBJ2-1; no reliable D call. This CDR3 spans 12 amino acids. CDR1 and CDR2 from the germline V gene are SGHVS and FQNEAQ. V was clipped by 4 bases and J by 5 bases, with 6 bases between them.

CDR3 sequence reads: CASSLGTLDIQYF. The CDR3 DNA follows: TGTGCCAGCAGCTTAGGGACATTGGACATTCAGTACTTC. The chain joins TRBV5-4 to TRBJ2-4; D may be TRBD1 (6 bases). Trimming took off 2 bases at V and 8 bases at J, with 11 bases between the two ends. This CDR3 contains 13 residues. From germline, CDR1 is SGHNT and CDR2 YYREEE (reference sequence). Variable domain in full (rest from reference TRBV5-4 and TRBJ2-4): ETGVTQSPTHLIKTRGQQVTLRCSSQSGHNTVSWYQQALGQGPQFIFQYYREEENGRGNFPPRFSGLQFPNYSSELNVNALELDDSALYLCASSLGTLDIQYFGAGTRLSVL.

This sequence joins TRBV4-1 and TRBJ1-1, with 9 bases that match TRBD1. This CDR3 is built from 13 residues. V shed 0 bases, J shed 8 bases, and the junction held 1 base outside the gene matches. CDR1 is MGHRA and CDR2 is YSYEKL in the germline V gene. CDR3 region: CASSQDTGGEAFF. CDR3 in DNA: TGCGCCAGCAGCCAAGATACAGGGGGCGAAGCTTTCTTT.

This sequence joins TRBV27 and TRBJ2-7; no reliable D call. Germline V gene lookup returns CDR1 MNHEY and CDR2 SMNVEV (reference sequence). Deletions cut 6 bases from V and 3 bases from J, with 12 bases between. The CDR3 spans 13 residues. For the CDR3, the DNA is TGTGCCAGCAGCCCCCGTGGGATCTACGAGCAGTACTTC. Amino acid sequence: CASSPRGIYEQYF.

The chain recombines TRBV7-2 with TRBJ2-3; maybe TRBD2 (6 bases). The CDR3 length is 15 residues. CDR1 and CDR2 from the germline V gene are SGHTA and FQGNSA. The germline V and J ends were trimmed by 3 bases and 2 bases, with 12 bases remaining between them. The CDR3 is CASSFRDSSTDTQYF. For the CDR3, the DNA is TGTGCCAGCAGCTTCAGGGACTCATCCACAGATACGCAGTATTTT.

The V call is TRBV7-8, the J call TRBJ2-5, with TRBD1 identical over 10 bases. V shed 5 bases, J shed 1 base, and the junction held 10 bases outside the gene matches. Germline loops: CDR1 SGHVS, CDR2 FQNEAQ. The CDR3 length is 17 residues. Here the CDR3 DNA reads TGTGCCAGCAGCCTTCGGACAGGACAGGGGGGCCAAGAGACCCAGTACTTC. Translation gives CASSLRTGQGGQETQYF. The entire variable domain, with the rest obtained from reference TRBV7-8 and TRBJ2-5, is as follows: GAGVSQSPRYKVAKRGQDVALRCDPISGHVSLFWYQQALGQGPEFLTYFQNEAQLDKSGLPSDRFFAERPEGSVSTLKIQRTQQEDSAVYLCASSLRTGQGGQETQYFGPGTRLLVL.

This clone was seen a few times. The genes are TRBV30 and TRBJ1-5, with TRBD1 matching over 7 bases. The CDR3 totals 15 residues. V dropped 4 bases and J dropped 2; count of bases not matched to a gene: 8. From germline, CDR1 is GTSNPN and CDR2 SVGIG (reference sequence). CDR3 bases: TGTGCCTGGACATCTGGGACAGCGGGCAATCAGCCCCAGCATTTT. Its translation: CAWTSGTAGNQPQHF. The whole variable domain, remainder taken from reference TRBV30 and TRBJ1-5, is SQTIHQWPATLVQPVGSPLSLECTVEGTSNPNLYWYRQAAGRGLQLLFYSVGIGQISSEVPQNLSASRPQDRQFILSSKKLLLSDSGFYLCAWTSGTAGNQPQHFGDGTRLSIL.

Here the CDR3 DNA reads TGTGCCAGCAAAAGGAACTACGAGCAGTACTTC. Residues: CASKRNYEQYF. The V call is TRBV25-1, the J call TRBJ2-7; D is undetermined. V was pared by 7 bases and J by 3 bases, with 7 bases between. The CDR3 has 11 amino acids. In germline, CDR1 is MGHDK, CDR2 SYGVNS.

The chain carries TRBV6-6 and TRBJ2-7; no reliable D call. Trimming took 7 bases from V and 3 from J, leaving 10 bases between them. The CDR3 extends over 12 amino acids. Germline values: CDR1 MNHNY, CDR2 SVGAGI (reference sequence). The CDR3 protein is CASTTDGYEQYF. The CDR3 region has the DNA TGTGCCAGCACCACGGACGGCTACGAGCAGTACTTC.

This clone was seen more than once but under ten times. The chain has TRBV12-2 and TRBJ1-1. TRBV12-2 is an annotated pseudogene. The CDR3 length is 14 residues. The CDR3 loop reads CASRLLIVNTEAFF. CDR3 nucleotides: TGTGCAAGTCGCTTATTAATAGTGAACACTGAAGCTTTCTTT.